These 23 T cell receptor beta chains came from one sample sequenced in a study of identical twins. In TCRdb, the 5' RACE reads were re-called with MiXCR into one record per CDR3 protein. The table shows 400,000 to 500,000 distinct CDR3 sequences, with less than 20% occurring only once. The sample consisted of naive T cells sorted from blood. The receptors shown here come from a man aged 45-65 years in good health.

The CDR3 region is CASSRRTRNWNNEQFF. The CDR3 nucleotides are TGTGCCAGCAGTAGGCGGACACGAAATTGGAACAATGAGCAGTTCTTC. This chain links TRBV6-2 or TRBV6-3 with TRBJ2-1, with D possibly TRBD1 on 5 matching bases. The CDR3 covers 16 residues. The germline CDR1 and CDR2 sequences are MNHEY and SVGEGT. The germline V and J ends were trimmed by 5 bases and 5 bases, with 19 bases remaining between them.

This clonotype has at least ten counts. CDR3 region: CASSMGVSNQPQHF. In DNA, the CDR3 is TGTGCCAGCAGTATGGGGGTTAGCAATCAGCCCCAGCATTTT. The V gene is TRBV28, the J gene TRBJ1-5; tentatively, D is TRBD1 (5 bases). This CDR3 is 14 amino acids long. Per the germline V gene, CDR1 is MDHEN and CDR2 is SYDVKM. V was cut by 5 bases and J by 0 bases, with 8 bases left in between.

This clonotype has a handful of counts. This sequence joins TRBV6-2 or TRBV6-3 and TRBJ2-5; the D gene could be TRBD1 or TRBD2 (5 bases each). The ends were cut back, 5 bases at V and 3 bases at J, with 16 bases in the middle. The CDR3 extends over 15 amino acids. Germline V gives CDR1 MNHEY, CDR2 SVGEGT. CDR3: CASSRAGTGKETQYF. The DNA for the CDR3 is TGTGCCAGCAGTCGGGCCGGGACGGGGAAAGAGACCCAGTACTTC.

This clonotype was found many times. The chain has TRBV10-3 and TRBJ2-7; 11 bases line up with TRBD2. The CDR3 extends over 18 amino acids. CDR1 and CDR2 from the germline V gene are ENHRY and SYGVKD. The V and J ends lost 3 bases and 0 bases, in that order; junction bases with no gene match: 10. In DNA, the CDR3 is TGTGCCATCAGTGATCGACTAGCGGGAAGTATAAGCTCCTACGAGCAGTACTTC. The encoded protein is CAISDRLAGSISSYEQYF.

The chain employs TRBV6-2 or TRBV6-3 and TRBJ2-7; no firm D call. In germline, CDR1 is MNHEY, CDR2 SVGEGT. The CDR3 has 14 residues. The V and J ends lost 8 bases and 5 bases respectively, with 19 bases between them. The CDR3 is CASGPEVPVDEQYF. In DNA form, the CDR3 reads TGTGCCAGCGGCCCCGAGGTACCCGTGGACGAGCAGTACTTC.

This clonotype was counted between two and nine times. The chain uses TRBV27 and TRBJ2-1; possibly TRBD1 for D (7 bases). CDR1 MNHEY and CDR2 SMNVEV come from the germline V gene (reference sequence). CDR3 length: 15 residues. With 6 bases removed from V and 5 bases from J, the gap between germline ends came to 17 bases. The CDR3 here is CASRGGAGGNNEQFF. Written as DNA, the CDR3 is TGTGCCAGCAGGGGCGGGGCAGGGGGTAACAATGAGCAGTTCTTC.

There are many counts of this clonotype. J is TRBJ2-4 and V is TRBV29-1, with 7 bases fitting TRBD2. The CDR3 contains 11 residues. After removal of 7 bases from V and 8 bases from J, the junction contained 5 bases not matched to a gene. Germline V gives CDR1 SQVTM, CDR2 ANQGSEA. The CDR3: CSGGGGDIQYF. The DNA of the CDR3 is TGCAGCGGGGGGGGTGGGGACATTCAGTACTTC.

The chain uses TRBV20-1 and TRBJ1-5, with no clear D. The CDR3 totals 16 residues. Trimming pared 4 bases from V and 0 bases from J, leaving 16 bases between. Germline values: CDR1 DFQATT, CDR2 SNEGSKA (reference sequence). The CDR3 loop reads CSANRALQYSNQPQHF. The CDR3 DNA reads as TGCAGTGCTAATAGGGCCTTGCAGTATAGCAATCAGCCCCAGCATTTT.

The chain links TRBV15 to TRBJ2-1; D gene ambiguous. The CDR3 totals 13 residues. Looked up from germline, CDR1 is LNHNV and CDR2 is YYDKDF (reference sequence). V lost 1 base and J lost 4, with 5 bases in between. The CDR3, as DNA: TGTGCCACCAGCAGAGTCCGGTACAATGAGCAGTTCTTC. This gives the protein CATSRVRYNEQFF.

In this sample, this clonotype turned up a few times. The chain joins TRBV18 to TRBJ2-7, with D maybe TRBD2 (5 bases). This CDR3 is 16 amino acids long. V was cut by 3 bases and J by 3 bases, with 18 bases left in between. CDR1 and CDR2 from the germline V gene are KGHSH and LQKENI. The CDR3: CASSPSDLGLFYEQYF. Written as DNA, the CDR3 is TGTGCCAGCTCACCCTCGGACTTGGGGTTATTCTACGAGCAGTACTTC.

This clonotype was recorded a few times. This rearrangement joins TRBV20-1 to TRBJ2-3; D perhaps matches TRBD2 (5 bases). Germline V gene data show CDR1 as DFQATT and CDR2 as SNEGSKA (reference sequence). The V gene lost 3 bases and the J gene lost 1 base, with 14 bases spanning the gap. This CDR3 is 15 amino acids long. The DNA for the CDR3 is TGCAGTGCTAGTACGCTAGCATTCGGCACAGATACGCAGTATTTT. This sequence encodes CSASTLAFGTDTQYF.

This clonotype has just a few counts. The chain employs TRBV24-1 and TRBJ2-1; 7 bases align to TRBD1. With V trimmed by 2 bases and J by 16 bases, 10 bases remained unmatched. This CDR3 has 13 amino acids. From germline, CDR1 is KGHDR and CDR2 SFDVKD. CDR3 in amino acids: CATSDSRDRVVFF. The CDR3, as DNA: TGTGCCACCAGTGATTCGAGAGACAGGGTTGTTTTCTTC.

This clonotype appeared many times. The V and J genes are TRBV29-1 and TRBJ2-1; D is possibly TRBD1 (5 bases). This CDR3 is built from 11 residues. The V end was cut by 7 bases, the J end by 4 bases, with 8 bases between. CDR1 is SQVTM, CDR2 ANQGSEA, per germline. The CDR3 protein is CSGRQYNEQFF. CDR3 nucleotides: TGCAGCGGTAGACAGTACAATGAGCAGTTCTTC.

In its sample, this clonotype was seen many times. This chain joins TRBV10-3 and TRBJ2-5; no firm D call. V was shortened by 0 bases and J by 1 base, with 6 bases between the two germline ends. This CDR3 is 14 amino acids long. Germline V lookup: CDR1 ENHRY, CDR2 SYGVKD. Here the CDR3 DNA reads TGTGCCATCAGTGAGTCAGTGAGCCAAGAGACCCAGTACTTC. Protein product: CAISESVSQETQYF.

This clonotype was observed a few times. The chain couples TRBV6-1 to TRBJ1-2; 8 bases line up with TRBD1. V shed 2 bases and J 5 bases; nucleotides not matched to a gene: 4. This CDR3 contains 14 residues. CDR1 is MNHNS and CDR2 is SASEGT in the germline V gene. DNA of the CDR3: TGTGCCAGCAGTGAATCATACAGGGGGTATGGCTACACCTTC. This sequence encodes CASSESYRGYGYTF.

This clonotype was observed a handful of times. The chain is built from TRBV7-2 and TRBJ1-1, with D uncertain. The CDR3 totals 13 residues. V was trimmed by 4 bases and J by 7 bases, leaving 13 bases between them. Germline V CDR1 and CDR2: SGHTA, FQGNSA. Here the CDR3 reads CASSSLTRDEAFF. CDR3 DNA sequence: TGTGCCAGCAGCTCCCTCACACGGGATGAAGCTTTCTTT.

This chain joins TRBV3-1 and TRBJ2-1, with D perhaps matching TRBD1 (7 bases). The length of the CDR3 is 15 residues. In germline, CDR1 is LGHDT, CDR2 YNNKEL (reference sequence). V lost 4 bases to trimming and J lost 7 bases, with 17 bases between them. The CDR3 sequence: CASSRRRGVGNEQFF. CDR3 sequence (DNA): TGTGCCAGCAGCCGACGCAGGGGGGTGGGGAATGAGCAGTTCTTC.

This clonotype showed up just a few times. The CDR3 protein is CASSYGTSGNFHEQYF. The CDR3, as DNA: TGTGCCAGCAGTTACGGGACTAGCGGGAACTTTCACGAGCAGTACTTC. The V call is TRBV6-5, the J call TRBJ2-7; 13 nucleotides line up with TRBD2. Germline values: CDR1 MNHEY, CDR2 SVGAGI. The CDR3 is 16 residues long. The V segment lost 2 bases and the J segment 5 bases; nucleotides outside the gene matches: 6.

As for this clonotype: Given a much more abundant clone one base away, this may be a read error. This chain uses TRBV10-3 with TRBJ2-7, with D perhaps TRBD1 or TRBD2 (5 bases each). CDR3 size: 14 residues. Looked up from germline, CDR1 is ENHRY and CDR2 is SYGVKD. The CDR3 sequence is CAISEGTVSYEQHF. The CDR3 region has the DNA TGTGCCATCAGTGAGGGGACGGTCTCCTACGAGCAGCACTTC.

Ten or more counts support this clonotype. DNA for the CDR3: TGTGCCAGCAGTCAGGGAGGGTACTACGAGCAGTACTTC. Translated: CASSQGGYYEQYF. The chain couples TRBV12-3 or TRBV12-4 to TRBJ2-7; TRBD2 agrees at 7 bases. V was clipped by 5 bases and J by 3 bases; unmatched bases: 4. The CDR3 has 13 amino acids.

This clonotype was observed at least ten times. The CDR3 region has the DNA TGCAGTGCTGTGGTAAGGGGCACTGAAGCTTTCTTT. It translates to CSAVVRGTEAFF. J is TRBJ1-1 and V is TRBV20-1; a weak D match, TRBD1 (5 bases). The CDR3 totals 12 residues. V lost 5 bases and J lost 4, with 11 bases in between. The germline V gene has CDR1 DFQATT and CDR2 SNEGSKA (reference sequence).

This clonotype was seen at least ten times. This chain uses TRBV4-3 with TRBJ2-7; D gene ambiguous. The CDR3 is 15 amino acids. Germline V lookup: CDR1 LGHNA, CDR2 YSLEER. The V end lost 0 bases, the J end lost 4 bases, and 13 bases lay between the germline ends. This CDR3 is CASSQDSAIGYEQYF. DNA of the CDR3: TGCGCCAGCAGCCAAGATTCTGCAATCGGTTACGAGCAGTACTTC.

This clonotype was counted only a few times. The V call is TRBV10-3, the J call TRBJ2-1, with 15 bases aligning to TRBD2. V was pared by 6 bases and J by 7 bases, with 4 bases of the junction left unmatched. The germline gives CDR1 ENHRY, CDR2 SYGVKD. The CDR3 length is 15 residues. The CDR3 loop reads CAISSGLAGGNEQFF. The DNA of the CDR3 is TGTGCCATCAGCTCAGGACTAGCGGGGGGGAATGAGCAGTTCTTC.